The T cell receptor (beta chain) under discussion was sequenced for a study of molecular identifiers for immune sequencing clone quantification. This clonotype occurred many times. Preparation methods for the bulk TCR libraries were those previously described, with listed TCR primers. TCRdb re-called the PCR reads through MiXCR, storing one row per CDR3 protein. The sample carries under 650,000 distinct CDR3 sequences, about 20% recorded once. Per the germline V gene, CDR1 is WNHNN and CDR2 is SYGVQD (reference sequence). CDR3 size: 12 residues. V gave up 1 base and J gave up 8 bases, with 8 bases separating them.

Sequencing input: naive CD8+ T cells from blood, with Jurkat cell RNA spiked in. Indicated subset: FACS-sorted CD8+CD4-CCR7+CD45RA+ naive T cells. V is TRBV10-1 and J is TRBJ1-1; D gene unclear. The TCR comes from a human donor in good health. Some libraries in this study had Jurkat cell RNA spiked in. The CDR3 bases are TGCGCCAGCAGTGAGTTTGGGCAAGAAGCTTTCTTT. Its protein is CASSEFGQEAFF.